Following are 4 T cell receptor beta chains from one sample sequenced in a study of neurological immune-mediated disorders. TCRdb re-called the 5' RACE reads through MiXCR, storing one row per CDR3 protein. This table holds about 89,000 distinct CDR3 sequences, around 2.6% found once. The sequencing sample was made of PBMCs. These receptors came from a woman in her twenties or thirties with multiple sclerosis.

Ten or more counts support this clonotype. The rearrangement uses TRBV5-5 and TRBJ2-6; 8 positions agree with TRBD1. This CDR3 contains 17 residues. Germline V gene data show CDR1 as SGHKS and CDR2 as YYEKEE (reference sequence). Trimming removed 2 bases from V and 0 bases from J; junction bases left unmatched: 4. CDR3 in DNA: TGTGCCAGCAGCTTTGGACAGGGATACTCTGGGGCCAACGTCCTGACTTTC. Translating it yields CASSFGQGYSGANVLTF.

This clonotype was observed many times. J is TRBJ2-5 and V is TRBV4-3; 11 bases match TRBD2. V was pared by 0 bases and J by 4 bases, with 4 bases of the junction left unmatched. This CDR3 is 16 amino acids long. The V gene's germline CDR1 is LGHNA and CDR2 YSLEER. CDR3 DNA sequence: TGCGCCAGCAGCCAAGATCGGCTAGCGGGAGGAGAGACCCAGTACTTC. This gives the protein CASSQDRLAGGETQYF.

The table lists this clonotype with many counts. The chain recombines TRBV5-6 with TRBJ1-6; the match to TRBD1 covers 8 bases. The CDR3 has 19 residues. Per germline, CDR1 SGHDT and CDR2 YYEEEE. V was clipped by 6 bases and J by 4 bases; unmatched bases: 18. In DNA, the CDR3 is TGTGCCAGCACCCACCGGACAGGGAGTTGGCAAACTTATAATTCACCCCTCCACTTT. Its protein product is CASTHRTGSWQTYNSPLHF.

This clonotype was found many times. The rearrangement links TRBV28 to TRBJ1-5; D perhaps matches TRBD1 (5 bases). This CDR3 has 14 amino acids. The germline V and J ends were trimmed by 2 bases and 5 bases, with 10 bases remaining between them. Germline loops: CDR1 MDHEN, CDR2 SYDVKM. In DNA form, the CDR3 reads TGTGCCAGCAGTTTAGGGACGGAATATCAGCCCCAGCATTTT. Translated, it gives CASSLGTEYQPQHF.